These 12 T cell receptor beta chains were sequenced from one sample in a study of blood T cell dynamics during melanoma immunotherapy (dated by TCRdb to 2019 to 2021). In light of the paper, this sample's time point label describes: pre-treatment baseline. The protocol used for the library was the immunoSEQ multiplex PCR assay. TCRdb carries this immuneACCESS record with in-frame sequences only. Its versions omit some clonotypes, under half of them owing to an unresolved V gene in the studies checked, with the rest unexplained. The sample data list 13,000 to 15,000 clones, and about nine tenths of these were observed just once. Around 6% of the sample belongs to the ten largest clones. The material sequenced was blood, taken from a patient treated with checkpoint blockade. The receptor set was obtained from a human donor with melanoma.

In DNA, the CDR3 is TGTGCCAGCAGCTTCAGTCCGGGAGCTAACACCGGGGAGCTGTTTTTT. Translated: CASSFSPGANTGELFF. The V gene is TRBV7-2, the J gene TRBJ2-2; possible D gene TRBD2, 6 bases. Germline V gives CDR1 SGHTA, CDR2 FQGNSA. Trimming stripped 3 bases from V and 2 bases from J, with 13 bases between. The CDR3 is made up of 16 amino acids.

This clone showed up just once. The chain employs TRBV7-2 and TRBJ2-1, with D maybe TRBD2 (5 bases). The CDR3 loop spans 17 amino acids. V lost 0 bases and J 3 bases, leaving 15 bases between the germline ends. CDR1 and CDR2 (germline): SGHTA, FQGNSA. The DNA for the CDR3 is TGTGCCAGCAGCTTAGCGGGTTCGGGAACACGCTACAATGAGCAGTTCTTC. Protein: CASSLAGSGTRYNEQFF.

A few counts support this clone. This chain joins TRBV6-6 and TRBJ1-1; 7 nucleotides match TRBD1. V trimming: 2 bases; J trimming: 4 bases; junction bases outside the gene matches: 7. This CDR3 is 15 amino acids long. Germline CDR1 is MNHNY and CDR2 is SVGAGI (reference sequence). The CDR3 spells CASSYTRQGSTEAFF. For the CDR3, the DNA is TGTGCCAGCAGTTACACAAGACAGGGAAGCACTGAAGCTTTCTTT.

The V call is TRBV30, the J call TRBJ2-6, with 8 bases lining up with TRBD1. The length of the CDR3 is 15 residues. V gave up 7 bases and J gave up 3 bases; unmatched junction bases: 8. Per germline, CDR1 GTSNPN and CDR2 SVGIG (reference sequence). The CDR3 spells CALGTGADGANVLTF. Here the CDR3 DNA reads TGTGCCTTAGGGACAGGAGCGGATGGGGCCAACGTCCTGACTTTC.

The genes are TRBV7-8 and TRBJ2-2; tentative D call: TRBD2 (6 bases). V lost 5 bases and J lost 1, with 14 bases in between. There are 16 residues in the CDR3. The germline gives CDR1 SGHVS, CDR2 FQNEAQ. CDR3 sequence (DNA): TGTGCCAGCAGCCGGAGGGCGGACAAGAACACCGGGGAGCTGTTTTTT. Its protein is CASSRRADKNTGELFF.

This clone has only one observation. The chain is built from TRBV30 and TRBJ2-5; TRBD1 matches at 8 bases. J gave up 1 base and V 5 bases, and 3 bases lay outside the gene matches. The CDR3 runs to 13 residues. Germline V CDR1 and CDR2: GTSNPN, SVGIG (reference sequence). The CDR3, as DNA: TGTGCCTGGGATGACAGGGGCCAAGAGACCCAGTACTTC. Protein sequence: CAWDDRGQETQYF.

The CDR3 DNA reads TGTGCCAGCACCGAGGAGGCCCACGAGCAGTTCTTC. Translation: CASTEEAHEQFF. This rearrangement joins TRBV2 to TRBJ2-1; D may be TRBD2 (5 bases). The CDR3 is made up of 12 amino acids. Germline V gene data show CDR1 as SNHLY and CDR2 as FYNNEI. V lost 7 bases to trimming and J lost 10 bases, with 14 bases between them.

The rearrangement joins TRBV5-1 to TRBJ2-7; D gene ambiguous. CDR1 is SGHRS, CDR2 YFSETQ, per germline. This CDR3 has 12 amino acids. Trimming took 1 base from V and 4 from J, leaving 6 bases between them. CDR3 DNA: TGCGCCAGCAGCTTGCAAGGTTACGAGCAGTACGTC. Residues: CASSLQGYEQYV.

CDR3 loop: CASSEMLAGVPYEQYF. In DNA form, the CDR3 reads TGTGCCAGCAGTGAAATGTTAGCAGGAGTCCCATACGAGCAGTACTTC. The chain has TRBV6-1 and TRBJ2-7, with D unresolved. The length of the CDR3 is 16 residues. Germline V gives CDR1 MNHNS, CDR2 SASEGT. Trimming removed 2 bases at V and 4 bases at J, with 18 bases between.

This chain links TRBV19 with TRBJ2-1, with D perhaps TRBD1 (5 bases). The CDR3 runs 15 residues. CDR1 is LNHDA and CDR2 is SQIVND in the germline V gene (reference sequence). With 3 bases removed from V and 7 bases from J, the gap between germline ends came to 16 bases. CDR3 nucleotide sequence: TGTGCCAGTAGTATCTCGAAGCAGGGTTGGAATGAGCAGTTCTTC. It encodes CASSISKQGWNEQFF.

This clone was recorded once. The chain combines TRBV6-5 with TRBJ1-6, with TRBD1 matching over 11 bases. The CDR3 has 15 amino acids. V was pared by 6 bases and J by 8 bases, with 6 bases of the junction left unmatched. The germline gives CDR1 MNHEY, CDR2 SVGAGI. DNA for the CDR3: TGTGCCAGCAGGGGACAGGGGGAGAGGGATTCACCCCTCCACTTT. This encodes CASRGQGERDSPLHF.

CDR3 sequence reads: CASSDTRVTYNEQFF. DNA of the CDR3: TGTGCCAGCAGTGATACAAGGGTCACCTACAATGAGCAGTTCTTC. This chain uses TRBV25-1 with TRBJ2-1, with unresolved D. The CDR3 loop spans 15 amino acids. Germline V gene sequence: CDR1 MGHDK, CDR2 SYGVNS. V lost 3 bases and J lost 2, with 11 bases in between.